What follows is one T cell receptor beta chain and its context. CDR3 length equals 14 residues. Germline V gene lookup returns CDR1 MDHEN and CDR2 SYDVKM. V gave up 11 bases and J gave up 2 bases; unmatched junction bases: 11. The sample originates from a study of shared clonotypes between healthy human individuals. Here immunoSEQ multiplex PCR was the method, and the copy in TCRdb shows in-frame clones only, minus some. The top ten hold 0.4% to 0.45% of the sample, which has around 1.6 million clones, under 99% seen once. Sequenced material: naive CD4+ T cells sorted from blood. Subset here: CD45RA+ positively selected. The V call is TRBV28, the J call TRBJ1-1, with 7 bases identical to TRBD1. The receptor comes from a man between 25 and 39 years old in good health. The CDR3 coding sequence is TGTGCCTCCCGGCTGGGGACAGCAAACACTGAAGCTTTCTTT. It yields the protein CASRLGTANTEAFF. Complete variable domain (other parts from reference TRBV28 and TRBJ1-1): DVKVTQSSRYLVKRTGEKVFLECVQDMDHENMFWYRQDPGLGLRLIYFSYDVKMKEKGDIPEGYSVSREKKERFSLILESASTNQTSMYLCASRLGTANTEAFFGQGTRLTVV.